Listed below are T cell receptor beta chains from one sample, sequenced in a study of T cells in Graves' hyperthyroidism and ophthalmopathy. MiXCR, applied by TCRdb to the multiplex PCR reads, yields one record per CDR3 protein. Of around 700,000 distinct CDR3 sequences listed, around a sixth are singletons. The specimen sequenced was blood. These receptors were collected from a woman between 45 and 65 years old with Graves' hyperthyroidism that later progressed to Graves' ophthalmopathy. CDR3s include the opening cysteine and the closing phenylalanine or tryptophan. The order of the fields is clone size, J gene, V gene, D gene, CDR3 DNA, CDR3 protein. The D gene is left open where the match is weak. Rows give clone size only sometimes, using once, few, many, or a class for an expanded clone.

size: NA; J: TRBJ2-7; V: TRBV7-6; D: NA; DNA: TGTGCCAGCAGCTTAGATCTGGAGGGACCGATCTACGAGCAGTACTTC; CDR3: CASSLDLEGPIYEQYF
size: few; J: TRBJ1-2; V: TRBV6-5; D: NA; DNA: TGTGCCAGCAGTTACTCACTGGGTAGGATCTATGGCTACACCTTC; CDR3: CASSYSLGRIYGYTF
size: many; J: TRBJ2-3; V: TRBV6-2/TRBV6-3; D: NA; DNA: TGTGCCAGCAGTTCACCGGGGCGGCGGGATACGCAGTATTTT; CDR3: CASSSPGRRDTQYF
size: NA; J: TRBJ1-4; V: TRBV15; D: NA; DNA: TGTGCCACCAGCAGAGCTCTCGGACAGAAACCTCATGCAACTAATGAAAAACTGTTTTTT; CDR3: CATSRALGQKPHATNEKLFF
size: NA; J: TRBJ1-2; V: TRBV9; D: NA; DNA: TGTGCCAGCAGCGAAAAATTCTGGGGATATGATGGCTACACCTTC; CDR3: CASSEKFWGYDGYTF
size: NA; J: TRBJ2-7; V: TRBV20-1; D: NA; DNA: TGCAGTGCTACCCCGGGACTTTCCTACGAGCAGTACTTC; CDR3: CSATPGLSYEQYF
size: many; J: TRBJ2-7; V: TRBV11-2; D: NA; DNA: TGTGCCAGCAGTATTGGCCCGCCAGGCTACGAGCAGTACTTC; CDR3: CASSIGPPGYEQYF
size: many; J: TRBJ2-5; V: TRBV12-3/TRBV12-4; D: NA; DNA: TGTGCCAGCAGTTTGGCCTTTGGGCAAGAGACCCAGTACTTC; CDR3: CASSLAFGQETQYF
size: few; J: TRBJ1-6; V: TRBV2; D: TRBD1; DNA: TGTGCCAGCAGTGAGGGACAGGGATATTCACCCCTCCACTTT; CDR3: CASSEGQGYSPLHF
size: NA; J: TRBJ2-7; V: TRBV20-1; D: TRBD1; DNA: TGCAGTGCTGCCCGGGACAGGGCCAACGAGCAGTACTTC; CDR3: CSAARDRANEQYF
size: NA; J: TRBJ2-1; V: TRBV20-1; D: NA; DNA: TGCAGTGCTAGAGATGACCTCCTAAGCCCGGGGGAGCAGTGCTTC; CDR3: CSARDDLLSPGEQCF
size: few; J: TRBJ2-5; V: TRBV9; D: TRBD2; DNA: TGTGCCAGCAGCGCCAGGACTAGCGGGGGCTCAGGGAGGGAGACCCAGTACTTC; CDR3: CASSARTSGGSGRETQYF
size: NA; J: TRBJ2-5; V: TRBV7-9; D: NA; DNA: TGTGCCAGCAGCATTCAACTATCCCAAGAGACCCAGTACTTC; CDR3: CASSIQLSQETQYF
size: few; J: TRBJ2-5; V: TRBV5-1; D: TRBD2; DNA: TGCGCCAGCAGCCCAGGGACTAGTCTTCTGTCAGAGACCCAGTACTTC; CDR3: CASSPGTSLLSETQYF
size: many; J: TRBJ2-3; V: TRBV7-8; D: NA; DNA: TGTGCCAGCAGCTCGCGGGGCAGCACAGATACGCAGTATTTT; CDR3: CASSSRGSTDTQYF
size: few; J: TRBJ2-7; V: TRBV15; D: TRBD1; DNA: TGTGCCACCCGTCGGACAGGGGGCTCCTACGAGCAGTACTTC; CDR3: CATRRTGGSYEQYF
size: NA; J: TRBJ2-1; V: TRBV5-1; D: NA; DNA: TGCGCCAGCAGCTCGGCAGGGCCCTACAATGAGCAGTTCTTC; CDR3: CASSSAGPYNEQFF
size: many; J: TRBJ2-5; V: TRBV2; D: TRBD1; DNA: TGTGCCAGCAGTGGTCTGGGACAGGGTTTTGGAGAGACCCAGTACTTC; CDR3: CASSGLGQGFGETQYF
size: many; J: TRBJ1-2; V: TRBV11-2; D: TRBD1; DNA: TGTGCCAGCAATAGGGCAGGGGGCGTATATGGCTACACCTTC; CDR3: CASNRAGGVYGYTF
size: NA; J: TRBJ2-3; V: TRBV19; D: TRBD1; DNA: TGTGCCAGTAGCGACAGGGTCACAGATACGCAGTATTTT; CDR3: CASSDRVTDTQYF
size: NA; J: TRBJ1-4; V: TRBV20-1; D: NA; DNA: TGCAGTGCTAGATTGAGACAGGAGACTAATGAAAAACTGTTTTTT; CDR3: CSARLRQETNEKLFF
size: few; J: TRBJ2-1; V: TRBV24-1; D: TRBD2; DNA: TGTGCCACCAGTTCCGCTAGCGGGGGCATATTTAATGAGCAGTTCTTC; CDR3: CATSSASGGIFNEQFF
size: many; J: TRBJ2-1; V: TRBV7-6; D: NA; DNA: TGTGCCAGCAGCCGTCTTACATGGGGGACAAGCTACAATGAGCAGTTCTTC; CDR3: CASSRLTWGTSYNEQFF
size: NA; J: TRBJ1-5; V: TRBV7-3; D: NA; DNA: TGTGCCAGCAGCGTAAACAGGGACTCGGCCCAGCATTTT; CDR3: CASSVNRDSAQHF
size: many; J: TRBJ1-2; V: TRBV3-1; D: TRBD1; DNA: TGTGCCAGCAGCCAATTCTCAGACAGGGGCCGTGGCTACACCTTC; CDR3: CASSQFSDRGRGYTF
size: few; J: TRBJ2-1; V: TRBV6-2/TRBV6-3; D: NA; DNA: TGTGCCAGCAGAACCCGGGGGGCCCGGGGTAAGCAGTTCTTC; CDR3: CASRTRGARGKQFF
size: few; J: TRBJ1-6; V: TRBV27; D: NA; DNA: TGTGCCAGCAGCTACCCGGGGGACTCACCCCTCCACTTT; CDR3: CASSYPGDSPLHF
size: many; J: TRBJ2-3; V: TRBV5-1; D: NA; DNA: TGCGCCAGCAGCTTGTATGGCTGGAGCACAGATACGCAGTATTTT; CDR3: CASSLYGWSTDTQYF
size: NA; J: TRBJ2-7; V: TRBV12-3/TRBV12-4; D: TRBD2; DNA: TGTGCCAGCAGTGGCGGGGGTAGCGAGCAGTACTTC; CDR3: CASSGGGSEQYF